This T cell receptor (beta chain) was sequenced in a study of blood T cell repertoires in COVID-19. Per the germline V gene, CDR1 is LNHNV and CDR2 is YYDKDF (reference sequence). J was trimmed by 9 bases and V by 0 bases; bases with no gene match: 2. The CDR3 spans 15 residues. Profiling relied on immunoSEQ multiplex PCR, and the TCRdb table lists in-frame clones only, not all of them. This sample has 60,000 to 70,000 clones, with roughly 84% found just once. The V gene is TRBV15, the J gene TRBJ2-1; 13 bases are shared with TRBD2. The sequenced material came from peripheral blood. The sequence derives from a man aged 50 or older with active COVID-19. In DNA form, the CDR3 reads TGTGCCACCAGCAGAGATACTAGCGGGGGGGTTGAGCAGTTCTTC. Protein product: CATSRDTSGGVEQFF.